A single sample gave rise to the 10 T cell receptor beta chains below, sequenced in a study of blood T cell repertoires in COVID-19 (dated by TCRdb to between 2020 and 2021). The library was generated by the immunoSEQ multiplex PCR assay. Sourced from immuneACCESS, this table was stored by TCRdb with only in-frame sequences that have V and J called. A share of the clones is absent; for the studies checked, an unresolved V gene accounts for under half, and the remainder has no known explanation. The sample profile shows some 340,000 clones; 80% to 90% of them were found once. About 5% of the sample comes from the top ten. Source material: PBMCs or T cells enriched from blood (not recorded which). The origin of the receptors is a woman in her 30s who had recovered from COVID-19.

The rearrangement joins TRBV7-6 to TRBJ2-7; D is perhaps TRBD1 (6 bases). CDR3 length: 13 residues. V lost 4 bases and J 2 bases, leaving 9 bases between the germline ends. Germline CDR1 and CDR2: SGHVS and FNYEAQ. CDR3 sequence: CASSSDSTYEQYF. The CDR3 DNA is TGTGCCAGCAGCTCGGACAGCACCTACGAGCAGTACTTC.

The chain is built from TRBV15 and TRBJ2-7; 12 nucleotides line up with TRBD2. Germline V CDR1 and CDR2: LNHNV, YYDKDF (reference sequence). Trimming removed 6 bases from V and 2 bases from J; junction bases left unmatched: 2. This CDR3 has 14 residues. The CDR3 coding sequence is TGTGCCACCAGTCTAGCGGGGGGGCCCTACGAGCAGTACTTC. The encoded protein is CATSLAGGPYEQYF. The whole variable domain, remainder taken from reference TRBV15 and TRBJ2-7, is DAMVIQNPRYQVTQFGKPVTLSCSQTLNHNVMYWYQQKSSQAPKLLFHYYDKDFNNEADTPDNFQSRRPNTSFCFLDIRSPGLGDTAMYLCATSLAGGPYEQYFGPGTRLTVT.

This rearrangement joins TRBV7-8 to TRBJ2-1, with 8 bases that match TRBD2. This CDR3 comprises 13 residues. Germline trimming cut 5 bases from V and 14 bases from J; bases unmatched to any gene: 11. The germline gives CDR1 SGHVS, CDR2 FQNEAQ. The CDR3 here is CASSPALLAGKFF. As DNA, the CDR3 is TGTGCCAGCAGCCCAGCATTGCTAGCGGGCAAGTTCTTC. The full variable domain, completed using reference TRBV7-8 and TRBJ2-1, is GAGVSQSPRYKVAKRGQDVALRCDPISGHVSLFWYQQALGQGPEFLTYFQNEAQLDKSGLPSDRFFAERPEGSVSTLKIQRTQQEDSAVYLCASSPALLAGKFFGPGTRLTVL.

Worth noting for this clone: Other DNA variants within this sample encode the same CDR3. The gene calls are TRBV9 and TRBJ2-7; D might be TRBD1 (5 bases). CDR3 length equals 14 residues. Trimming stripped 0 bases from V and 4 bases from J, with 11 bases between. From germline, CDR1 is SGDLS and CDR2 YYNGEE. CDR3 sequence: CASSVGGAAYEQYF. The CDR3 DNA sequence: TGTGCCAGCAGCGTAGGTGGGGCGGCTTACGAGCAGTACTTC.

The rearrangement links TRBV7-9 to TRBJ1-2, with 8 positions matching TRBD1. J was trimmed by 7 bases and V by 5 bases; bases with no gene match: 3. Germline assignment: CDR1 SEHNR and CDR2 FQNEAQ (reference sequence). There are 12 residues in the CDR3. The CDR3 spells CASSRDRGGYTF. In DNA form, the CDR3 reads TGTGCCAGCAGCCGCGACAGGGGTGGCTACACCTTC.

The chain recombines TRBV7-9 with TRBJ2-1; 11 positions match TRBD2. CDR1 is SEHNR, CDR2 FQNEAQ, per germline (reference sequence). Trimming at V came to 1 base and at J to 7 bases, leaving 9 bases not matched to a gene. The CDR3 consists of 17 residues. As DNA, the CDR3 is TGTGCCAGCAGCTTAGGTACTAGCGGGAGACCATTGAATGAGCAGTTCTTC. Protein: CASSLGTSGRPLNEQFF.

The genes are TRBV3-1 (or the pseudogene TRBV3-2) and TRBJ1-2; D perhaps matches TRBD1 (5 bases). CDR1 is LGHDT, CDR2 YNNKEL, per germline (reference sequence). The CDR3 is 16 amino acids. The V end was cut by 6 bases, the J end by 2 bases, with 19 bases between. CDR3 loop: CASRPTDSRWNYGYTF. CDR3 DNA: TGTGCCAGCAGACCCACCGACAGTCGGTGGAACTATGGCTACACCTTC.

The V call is TRBV5-6, the J call TRBJ1-6; a possible D gene is TRBD1 (6 bases). V shed 1 base and J shed 11 bases, with 16 bases lying between them. The germline CDR1 and CDR2 sequences are SGHDT and YYEEEE. The CDR3 is 15 residues long. This CDR3 is CASSLQGWDNPPLHF. CDR3 DNA sequence: TGTGCCAGCAGCTTGCAGGGCTGGGACAATCCACCCCTCCACTTT.

This clone was counted a single time. The chain links TRBV30 to TRBJ1-5; 8 nucleotides align to TRBD1. The CDR3 sequence is 16 residues long. Trimming removed 0 bases from V and 2 bases from J; junction bases left unmatched: 6. Per germline, CDR1 GTSNPN and CDR2 SVGIG (reference sequence). The CDR3 sequence is CAWSVQGGWGNQPQHF. The CDR3 bases are TGTGCCTGGAGTGTACAGGGGGGTTGGGGCAATCAGCCCCAGCATTTT.

The chain couples TRBV6-5 to TRBJ2-2; 7 nucleotides line up with TRBD1. After removal of 3 bases from V and 7 bases from J, the junction contained 5 bases not matched to a gene. The CDR3 is 14 amino acids. Per the germline V gene, CDR1 is MNHEY and CDR2 is SVGAGI. CDR3 residues: CASSYDREFGELFF. The CDR3 DNA follows: TGTGCCAGCAGTTATGACAGGGAGTTCGGGGAGCTGTTTTTT.